This T cell receptor beta chain derives from a study of cytomegalovirus exposure and HLA in healthy donors. Study observations and caveats: According to reports, the classifier identified cytomegalovirus status with high specificity and sensitivity. Highly shared sequence variants in one cluster were likely a sequencing artifact. TCR beta V- and J-gene trimming, according to a later analysis, was linked to a missense DCLRE1C variant. 164 TCR beta chains were listed as cytomegalovirus-associated.

PCR employed 60 Vbeta and 13 Jbeta primers. Only in-frame clones appear in the TCRdb table, and some are missing; sequencing was by immunoSEQ multiplex PCR. The sample holds approximately 70,000 clones, just under 80% seen once. Points on this clone: Antigen specificity is unknown.

Germline assignment: CDR1 SGHRS and CDR2 YFSETQ. The CDR3 has 13 residues. Trimming shortened V by 5 bases and J by 9 bases, and 17 bases separated the two germline ends. The source material was PBMCs. The V gene is TRBV5-1, the J gene TRBJ2-5; a possible D gene is TRBD2 (5 bases). The receptor was derived from a man aged 35-49 years in good health and CMV-seronegative. CDR3 loop: CASRSTPGSSQYF. CDR3 in DNA: TGCGCCAGCAGGTCCACCCCTGGGAGTTCCCAGTACTTC.